These 23 T cell receptor beta chains came from one sample sequenced in a study of T-cell memory formation after mild COVID-19. TCRdb processed the 5' RACE reads anew with MiXCR; each CDR3 protein has one entry. Seen here are hundreds of thousands of distinct CDR3 sequences, 15% to 20% observed once, and the top ten hold roughly 25%. Sequenced: PBMCs or a T cell subset sorted from them (not recorded which). The receptors here all came from a man aged 18 to 35 who had mild COVID-19 (a few samples of this study predate the infection). Cell type and time point are not known.

The chain carries TRBV20-1 and TRBJ1-4, with D tentatively TRBD1 (5 bases). The germline gives CDR1 DFQATT, CDR2 SNEGSKA (reference sequence). The CDR3 is 15 residues long. Trimming removed 0 bases from V and 6 bases from J, with 14 bases in between. CDR3 bases: TGCAGTGCTAGAGAACGCTTTCGGGGGTATGAAAAACTGTTTTTT. This sequence encodes CSARERFRGYEKLFF.

A single count supports this clonotype. The chain links TRBV20-1 to TRBJ2-1, with 10 positions matching TRBD2. V dropped 5 bases and J dropped 4; count of bases not matched to a gene: 11. This CDR3 has 16 residues. Germline V CDR1 and CDR2: DFQATT, SNEGSKA (reference sequence). CDR3 DNA: TGCAGTGCTCCCCAGCGGGGGGGCCTCCGGTACAATGAGCAGTTCTTC. The encoded protein is CSAPQRGGLRYNEQFF.

This chain uses TRBV4-1 with TRBJ2-5; D not certain. The V gene lost 0 bases and the J gene lost 5 bases, with 10 bases spanning the gap. Germline V gives CDR1 MGHRA, CDR2 YSYEKL. The CDR3 covers 14 residues. CDR3 sequence (DNA): TGCGCCAGCAGCCAAGAAGGGTCGCCGGAGACCCAGTACTTC. Amino acids: CASSQEGSPETQYF.

This clonotype occurred many times. V usage is TRBV5-1 and J usage is TRBJ2-5; D gene ambiguous. Germline lookup yields CDR1 SGHRS and CDR2 YFSETQ. This CDR3 contains 13 residues. Trimming shortened V by 1 base and J by 3 bases, and 7 bases separated the two germline ends. The CDR3 here is CASSLSSEETQYF. In DNA, the CDR3 is TGCGCCAGCAGCTTGTCCAGTGAAGAGACCCAGTACTTC.

This clonotype was found many times. This chain uses TRBV7-9 with TRBJ2-3, with D perhaps being TRBD1 or TRBD2 (6 bases each). Germline V gene sequence: CDR1 SEHNR, CDR2 FQNEAQ (reference sequence). V lost 3 bases and J 0 bases, leaving 16 bases between the germline ends. This CDR3 has 17 residues. CDR3 protein: CASSLGGPPKSTDTQYF. The CDR3, as DNA: TGTGCCAGCAGCTTGGGGGGCCCCCCAAAAAGCACAGATACGCAGTATTTT. Full variable domain (outside the CDR3, taken from reference TRBV7-9 and TRBJ2-3): DTGVSQNPRHKITKRGQNVTFRCDPISEHNRLYWYRQTLGQGPEFLTYFQNEAQLEKSRLLSDRFSAERPKGSFSTLEIQRTEQGDSAMYLCASSLGGPPKSTDTQYFGPGTRLTVL.

This clonotype was observed a few times. CDR3 sequence (DNA): TGTGCCAGCCCCTCCAGAAACTATGGCTACACCTTC. Residues: CASPSRNYGYTF. The chain uses TRBV13 and TRBJ1-2; D is uncertain. The CDR3 is made up of 12 amino acids. V dropped 8 bases and J dropped 2 bases, with 9 bases sitting between them. Germline assignment: CDR1 PRHDT and CDR2 FYEKMQ (reference sequence).

The genes are TRBV11-3 and TRBJ2-2; D may be TRBD1 (6 bases). This CDR3 is built from 16 residues. Germline values: CDR1 SGHNT, CDR2 YENEEA. The V end was cut by 1 base, the J end by 5 bases, with 14 bases between. The DNA for the CDR3 is TGTGCCAGCAGCTTAGCACAGGACAGCACTACCGGGGAGCTGTTTTTT. Its protein is CASSLAQDSTTGELFF.

This rearrangement joins TRBV7-2 to TRBJ2-7; 8 positions agree with TRBD2. Trimming took 2 bases from V and 6 from J; bases not matched to a gene: 3. The CDR3 loop spans 13 amino acids. Germline CDR1 is SGHTA and CDR2 is FQGNSA. The CDR3 DNA reads TGTGCCAGCAGCTTAAACGCGGGGGGCGAGCAGTACTTC. Residues: CASSLNAGGEQYF.

The chain joins TRBV6-4 to TRBJ1-1; D is undetermined. V lost 6 bases to trimming and J lost 3 bases, with 11 bases between them. Per the germline V gene, CDR1 is MRHNA and CDR2 is SNTAGT. This CDR3 region has 13 residues. Here the CDR3 DNA reads TGTGCCAGCAGCTTCACGGAGGACACTGAAGCTTTCTTT. Translated, it gives CASSFTEDTEAFF.

V gene TRBV20-1 combines with J gene TRBJ1-5; 7 nucleotides agree with TRBD1. The CDR3 is made up of 13 amino acids. Trimming cost V 6 bases and J 6 bases; bases outside gene matches: 8. Germline V gene sequence: CDR1 DFQATT, CDR2 SNEGSKA (reference sequence). The CDR3 protein is CSARTGGVQPQHF. The DNA of the CDR3 is TGCAGTGCCCGGACAGGAGGGGTTCAGCCCCAGCATTTT.

In DNA, the CDR3 is TGTGCCAGCAGCTCCTTGGGGGGGGCAAGCAATCAGCCCCAGCATTTT. Its protein product is CASSSLGGASNQPQHF. The chain employs TRBV7-8 and TRBJ1-5, with D possibly matching TRBD1 (6 bases). V was clipped by 4 bases and J by 1 base, with 14 bases between them. Per the germline V gene, CDR1 is SGHVS and CDR2 is FQNEAQ. The CDR3 has 16 residues.

At least ten counts were recorded for this clonotype. V is TRBV5-5 and J is TRBJ1-2; D gene ambiguous. V was pared by 0 bases and J by 5 bases, with 20 bases between. CDR1 is SGHKS, CDR2 YYEKEE, per germline (reference sequence). This CDR3 contains 17 residues. The CDR3 loop reads CASSLAPVGSERYGYTF. CDR3 coding DNA: TGTGCCAGCAGCTTGGCGCCCGTGGGGTCAGAGAGATATGGCTACACCTTC.

This clonotype was seen ten or more times. The chain joins TRBV4-3 to TRBJ2-3; 9 bases align to TRBD2. There are 19 residues in the CDR3. Germline V lookup: CDR1 LGHNA, CDR2 YSLEER. V lost 0 bases to trimming and J lost 2 bases; unmatched junction nucleotides: 12. CDR3 nucleotides: TGCGCCAGCAGCCAAGACACCCCGTCTGGCGGGGGGGCCACAGATACGCAGTATTTT. As protein: CASSQDTPSGGGATDTQYF.

This clonotype was counted only a few times. The chain recombines TRBV6-5 with TRBJ1-2; D is undetermined. Trimming cost V 0 bases and J 4 bases, with 12 bases left between them. Germline assignment: CDR1 MNHEY and CDR2 SVGAGI. This CDR3 has 15 residues. As DNA, the CDR3 is TGTGCCAGCAGTTACTCAGGTGGAAGGGTCTATGGCTACACCTTC. This encodes CASSYSGGRVYGYTF.

V gene TRBV7-2 combines with J gene TRBJ2-3; no clear D gene. V was shortened by 7 bases and J by 5 bases, with 13 bases between the two germline ends. Germline CDR1 SGHTA, CDR2 FQGNSA. The CDR3 spans 13 residues. The CDR3 bases are TGTGCCAGCACCTATACCCCTGGAGATACGCAGTATTTT. Protein: CASTYTPGDTQYF.

The J gene is TRBJ1-5, the V gene TRBV10-2; D ambiguous. Trimming cost V 0 bases and J 5 bases, with 8 bases left between them. Germline loops: CDR1 WSHSY, CDR2 SAAADI. The CDR3 is made up of 14 amino acids. The CDR3 sequence is CASSESHRDQPQHF. The CDR3 DNA follows: TGCGCCAGCAGTGAGTCGCATAGGGATCAGCCCCAGCATTTT.

This clonotype was observed a handful of times. This chain links TRBV20-1 with TRBJ1-2; D possibly corresponds to TRBD1 (5 bases). The CDR3 extends over 13 amino acids. The germline V gene encodes CDR1 DFQATT and CDR2 SNEGSKA (reference sequence). Trimming left V 1 base short and J 2 bases short, with 8 bases between. The CDR3 DNA follows: TGCAGTGCTAGAGGAAGGGGAAACTATGGCTACACCTTC. Protein product: CSARGRGNYGYTF.

This clonotype was detected only a few times. This chain links TRBV7-2 with TRBJ2-3; 9 bases map to TRBD2. The CDR3 loop spans 17 amino acids. Trimming took 3 bases from V and 2 from J; bases not matched to a gene: 9. The germline V gene encodes CDR1 SGHTA and CDR2 FQGNSA. Written as DNA, the CDR3 is TGTGCCAGCAGCTTTCTCCGCCTAGCGGGGCACACAGATACGCAGTATTTT. Its protein product is CASSFLRLAGHTDTQYF.

The genes are TRBV7-8 and TRBJ1-2; a possible D gene is TRBD1 (6 bases). CDR1 and CDR2 (germline): SGHVS, FQNEAQ. The CDR3 is made up of 15 amino acids. The V and J ends lost 2 bases and 4 bases respectively, with 14 bases between them. CDR3 region: CASSLMAGDGYGYTF. The CDR3 bases are TGTGCCAGCAGCTTAATGGCAGGGGACGGCTATGGCTACACCTTC.

This clonotype was seen more than once but under ten times. Written as DNA, the CDR3 is TGTGCCAGCAGCGTAGCGCACGGGGAGCTGTTTTTT. It is translated as CASSVAHGELFF. The chain employs TRBV9 and TRBJ2-2; D ambiguous. This CDR3 spans 12 amino acids. In germline, CDR1 is SGDLS, CDR2 YYNGEE. V was clipped by 0 bases and J by 7 bases, with 4 bases between them. Looking up the rest from reference TRBV9 and TRBJ2-2 gives the full variable domain: DSGVTQTPKHLITATGQRVTLRCSPRSGDLSVYWYQQSLDQGLQFLIQYYNGEERAKGNILERFSAQQFPDLHSELNLSSLELGDSALYFCASSVAHGELFFGEGSRLTVL.

This chain uses TRBV5-1 with TRBJ2-2, with TRBD2 matching over 7 bases. CDR1 SGHRS and CDR2 YFSETQ come from the germline V gene. The CDR3 has 17 amino acids. The junction had 8 bases not matched to a gene; V was cut back by 2 bases and J by 1 base. The CDR3 sequence is CASSLPTLAGNTGELFF. The CDR3 nucleotides are TGCGCCAGCAGCTTACCAACATTAGCGGGGAACACCGGGGAGCTGTTTTTT.

Many counts were recorded for this clonotype. The chain recombines TRBV25-1 with TRBJ2-5; D tentatively reads TRBD1 or TRBD2 (5 bases each). The germline V and J ends were trimmed by 6 bases and 5 bases, with 10 bases remaining between them. Germline loops: CDR1 MGHDK, CDR2 SYGVNS. The CDR3 extends over 12 amino acids. The CDR3 DNA is TGTGCCAGCAGGGGGGTGGGGGAGACCCAGTACTTC. This encodes CASRGVGETQYF.

This clonotype was seen a handful of times. The chain uses TRBV24-1 and TRBJ1-1; D is unresolved. The CDR3 length is 14 residues. Trimming took off 0 bases at V and 0 bases at J, with 4 bases between the two ends. CDR1 and CDR2 (germline): KGHDR, SFDVKD. The CDR3 nucleotides are TGTGCCACCAGTGATTTGGAGTTGAACACTGAAGCTTTCTTT. It translates to CATSDLELNTEAFF.